This TCR beta chain was observed in a study of T cell repertoires in cytomegalovirus infection. Turning to the study itself: Indications of both CMV infection and matching HLA type were provided by public TCR beta signatures. The study's findings and limits: The ex vivo response showed dominance by HLA-C-restricted CMV-specific TCR beta clonotypes. Identification of carriers of CMV plus the relevant HLA was performed using cumulative public TCR beta family frequency.

Concerning this clonotype: Antigen specificity is unknown. One end of the junction is discordant with germline, which a read error may explain.

CDR3 size: 15 residues. One entry per CDR3 protein results from TCRdb running MiXCR on the reads. Seen here are 550,000 to 850,000 distinct CDR3 sequences, around 32% observed once, and the top ten hold 15% to 20%. The receptor's source is a human donor in good health (CMV status not recorded). Some clones in this sample may be carry-over from other donors' samples. This material consisted of cultured PBMCs, taken from culture after CMV antigen stimulation. The chain is built from TRBV12-3 or TRBV12-4 and TRBJ1-2; D remains ambiguous. The CDR3 DNA is TGTGCCAGCAGTGGGTCTTTCGGACGGACCTATGGCTACTCCTTC. It is translated as CASSGSFGRTYGYSF.